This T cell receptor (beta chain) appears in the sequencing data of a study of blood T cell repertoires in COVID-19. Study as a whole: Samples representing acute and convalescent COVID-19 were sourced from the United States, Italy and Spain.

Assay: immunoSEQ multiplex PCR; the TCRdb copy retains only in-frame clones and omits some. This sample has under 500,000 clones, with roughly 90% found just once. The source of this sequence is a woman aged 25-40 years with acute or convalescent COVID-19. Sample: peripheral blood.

CDR3 DNA: TGTGCCAGTAGTACAGACAGGGTAAACACTGAAGCTTTCTTT. It encodes CASSTDRVNTEAFF. This chain joins TRBV19 and TRBJ1-1; TRBD1 matches 7 bases. Germline CDR1 is LNHDA and CDR2 is SQIVND (reference sequence). Trimming cost V 4 bases and J 2 bases; bases outside gene matches: 4. The CDR3 length is 14 residues.